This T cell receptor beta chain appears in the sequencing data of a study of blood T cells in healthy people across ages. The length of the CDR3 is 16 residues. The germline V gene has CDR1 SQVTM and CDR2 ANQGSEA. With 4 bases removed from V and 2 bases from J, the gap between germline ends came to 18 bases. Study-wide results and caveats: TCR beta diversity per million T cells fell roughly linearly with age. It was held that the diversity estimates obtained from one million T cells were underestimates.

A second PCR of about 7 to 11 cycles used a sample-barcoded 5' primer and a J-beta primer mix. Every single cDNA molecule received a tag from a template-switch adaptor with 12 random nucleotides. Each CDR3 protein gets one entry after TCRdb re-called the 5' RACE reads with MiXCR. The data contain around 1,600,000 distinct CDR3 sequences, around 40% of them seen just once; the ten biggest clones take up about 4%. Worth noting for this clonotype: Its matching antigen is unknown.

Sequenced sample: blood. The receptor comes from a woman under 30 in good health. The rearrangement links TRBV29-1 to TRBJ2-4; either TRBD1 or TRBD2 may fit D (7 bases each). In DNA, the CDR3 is TGCAGCGTTGGGAATCCAGGGGGGGGAACCAAAAACATTCAGTACTTC. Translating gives CSVGNPGGGTKNIQYF. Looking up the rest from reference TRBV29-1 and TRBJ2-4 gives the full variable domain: SAVISQKPSRDICQRGTSLTIQCQVDSQVTMMFWYRQQPGQSLTLIATANQGSEATYESGFVIDKFPISRPNLTFSTLTVSNMSPEDSSIYLCSVGNPGGGTKNIQYFGAGTRLSVL.